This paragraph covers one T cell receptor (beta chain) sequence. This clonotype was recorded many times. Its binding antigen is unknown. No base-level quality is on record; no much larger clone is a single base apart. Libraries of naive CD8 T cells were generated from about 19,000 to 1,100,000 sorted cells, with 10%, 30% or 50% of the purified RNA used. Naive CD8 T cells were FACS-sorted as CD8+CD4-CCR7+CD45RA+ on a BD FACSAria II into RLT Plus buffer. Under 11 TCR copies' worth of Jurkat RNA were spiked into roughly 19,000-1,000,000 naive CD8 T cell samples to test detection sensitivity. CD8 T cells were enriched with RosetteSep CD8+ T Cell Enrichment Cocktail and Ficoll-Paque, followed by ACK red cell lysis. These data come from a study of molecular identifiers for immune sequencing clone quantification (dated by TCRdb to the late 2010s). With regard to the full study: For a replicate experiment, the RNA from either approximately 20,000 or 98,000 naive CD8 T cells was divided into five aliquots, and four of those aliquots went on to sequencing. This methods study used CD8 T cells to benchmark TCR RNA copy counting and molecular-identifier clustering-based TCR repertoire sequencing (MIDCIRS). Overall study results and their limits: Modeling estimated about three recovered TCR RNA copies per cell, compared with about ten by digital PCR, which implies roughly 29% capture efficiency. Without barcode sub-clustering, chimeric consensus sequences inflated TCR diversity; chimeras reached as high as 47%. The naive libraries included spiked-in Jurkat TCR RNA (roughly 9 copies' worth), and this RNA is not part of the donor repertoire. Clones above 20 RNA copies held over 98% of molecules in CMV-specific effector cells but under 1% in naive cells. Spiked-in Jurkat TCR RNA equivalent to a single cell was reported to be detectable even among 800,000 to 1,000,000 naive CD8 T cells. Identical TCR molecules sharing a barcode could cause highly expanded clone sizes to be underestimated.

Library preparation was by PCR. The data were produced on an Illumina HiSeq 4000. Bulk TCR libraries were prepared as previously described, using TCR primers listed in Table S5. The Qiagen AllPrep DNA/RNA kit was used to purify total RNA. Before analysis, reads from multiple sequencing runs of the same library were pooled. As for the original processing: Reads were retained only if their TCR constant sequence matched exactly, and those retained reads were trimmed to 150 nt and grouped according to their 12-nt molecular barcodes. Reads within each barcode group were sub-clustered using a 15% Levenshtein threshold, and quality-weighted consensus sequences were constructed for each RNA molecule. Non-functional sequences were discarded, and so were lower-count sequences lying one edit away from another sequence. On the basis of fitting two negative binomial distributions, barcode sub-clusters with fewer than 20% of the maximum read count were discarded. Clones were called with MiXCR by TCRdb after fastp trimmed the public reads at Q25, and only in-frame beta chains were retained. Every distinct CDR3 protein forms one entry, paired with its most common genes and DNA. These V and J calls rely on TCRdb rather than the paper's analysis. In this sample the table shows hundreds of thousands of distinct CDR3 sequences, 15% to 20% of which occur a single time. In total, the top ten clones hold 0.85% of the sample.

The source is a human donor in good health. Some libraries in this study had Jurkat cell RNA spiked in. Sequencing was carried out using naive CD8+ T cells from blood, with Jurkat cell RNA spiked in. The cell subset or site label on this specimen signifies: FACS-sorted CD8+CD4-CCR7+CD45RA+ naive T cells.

CDR3 protein: CASRGTGGRSQPQHF. The nucleotide sequence is given as TGTGCCAGCAGAGGAACAGGGGGACGGAGTCAGCCCCAGCATTTT. The rearrangement joined TRBV6-4 to TRBJ1-5; the junction holds 8 bases that match TRBD1. From the cysteine up to the phenylalanine, the CDR3 has a length of 15 residues. Only the CDR3 region is kept as DNA, spanning 45 bases read in frame from base 1. The germline V gene provides CDR1 MRHNA and CDR2 SNTAGT. Trimming takes 6 bases off V and 6 bases off J; junction bases not matched to a gene: 10.